This T cell receptor (beta chain) emerged from a study of T cells in Graves' hyperthyroidism and ophthalmopathy. The CDR3 regions of TCR beta were amplified from RNA transcripts. The TCR CDR3 was amplified in a first-round RT-PCR using the HTBI primer set. MiXCR, run by TCRdb on the multiplex PCR reads, gives a single entry per CDR3 protein. This sample carries about 380,000 distinct CDR3 sequences, roughly 14% of them seen once, and the ten largest clones take less than 25%. This clonotype was seen once. The antigen is unknown. A much larger clone is a single base away; this may be a read error. Among the patients, aged 18 to 65, hyperthyroidism was newly diagnosed and had lasted under 2 months. Study observations and caveats: The majority of expanded thyroid clonotypes above 0.001 also appeared in blood.

The sequencing sample was made of blood. This TCR was sampled from a man in his thirties or forties with Graves' hyperthyroidism that later progressed to Graves' ophthalmopathy.

CDR3 sequence: CATSGTSTDTKYF. The CDR3 nucleotides are TGTGCCACCAGCGGGACTAGCACAGATACGAAGTATTTT. This chain links TRBV10-3 with TRBJ2-3, with 9 nucleotides matching TRBD2. Per germline, CDR1 ENHRY and CDR2 SYGVKD. This CDR3 contains 13 residues.